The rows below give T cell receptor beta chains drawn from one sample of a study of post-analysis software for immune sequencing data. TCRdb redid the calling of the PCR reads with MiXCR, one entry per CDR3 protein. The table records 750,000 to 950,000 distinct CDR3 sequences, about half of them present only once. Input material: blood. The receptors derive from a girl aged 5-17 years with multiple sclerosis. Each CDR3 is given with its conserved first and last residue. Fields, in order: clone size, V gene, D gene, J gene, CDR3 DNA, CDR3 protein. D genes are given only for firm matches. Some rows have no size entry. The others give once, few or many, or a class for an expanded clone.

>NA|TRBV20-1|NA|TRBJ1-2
TGCAGTGCTAGAGAGGTTTATGGCTACACCTTC
CSAREVYGYTF
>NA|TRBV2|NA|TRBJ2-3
TGTGCCAGCAGTGAAGCGAGAGATACGCAGTATTTT
CASSEARDTQYF
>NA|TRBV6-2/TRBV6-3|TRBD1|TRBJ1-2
TGTGCCAGCAGTTACATCGGGACGACAGGGAACTATGGCTACACCTTC
CASSYIGTTGNYGYTF
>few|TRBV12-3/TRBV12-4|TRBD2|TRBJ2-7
TGTGCCAGCAGTGGGGGGCTAGCGGGGCTCCATTACGAGCAGTACTTC
CASSGGLAGLHYEQYF
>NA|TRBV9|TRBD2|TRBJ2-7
TGTGCCAGCAGTAGGACTAGCCTCCCCTACGAGCAGTACTTC
CASSRTSLPYEQYF
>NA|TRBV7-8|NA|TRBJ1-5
TGTGCCAGCAGCTTAATCAACCGACCGCAGCATTTT
CASSLINRPQHF
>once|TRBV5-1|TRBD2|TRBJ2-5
TGCGCCAGCAGCTTGGCCCCCGCAGCGGGAGTCGAGACCCAGTACTTC
CASSLAPAAGVETQYF
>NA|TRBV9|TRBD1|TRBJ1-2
TGTGCCAGCAGCGCAGACTCCTTGACAGGGCGCGGCTACACCTTC
CASSADSLTGRGYTF
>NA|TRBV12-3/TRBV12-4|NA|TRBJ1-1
TGTGCCAGCAGTTTAGCTGGACAGTATCCGTACACTGAAGCTTTCTTT
CASSLAGQYPYTEAFF
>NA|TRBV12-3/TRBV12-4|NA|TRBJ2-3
TGTGCCAGCAGTTCCTTCCCGTACGATATCTCAGATACGCAGTATTTT
CASSSFPYDISDTQYF
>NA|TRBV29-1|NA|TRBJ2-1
TGCAGCGCACTTGGGAATATGGAGTTCTTC
CSALGNMEFF
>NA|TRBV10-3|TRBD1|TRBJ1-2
TGTGCCACCACCCCAGACAGGGATGGCTACACCTTC
CATTPDRDGYTF
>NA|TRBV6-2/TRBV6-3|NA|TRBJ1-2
TGTGCCAGCAGTCACCGCCCCATTCGGGAGTATGGCTACACCTTC
CASSHRPIREYGYTF
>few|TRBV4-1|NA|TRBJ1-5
TGCGCCAGCAGCCACAGCCAGGGCAATCAGCCCCAGCATTTT
CASSHSQGNQPQHF
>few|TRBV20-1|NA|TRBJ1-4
TGCAGCCTAGGACGGGAGGCAACTAATGAAAAACTGTTTTTT
CSLGREATNEKLFF
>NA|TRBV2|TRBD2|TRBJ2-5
TGCGCCAGCGGAGTGGGGGGGTCGGAAGAGACCCAGTACTTC
CASGVGGSEETQYF
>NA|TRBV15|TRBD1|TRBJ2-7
TGTGCCACCGGCAGAGGGACAGGGGGCAAGTCCTACGAGCAGTACTTC
CATGRGTGGKSYEQYF
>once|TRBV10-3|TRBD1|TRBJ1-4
TGTGCCATCAGTCGGGACAGAGCTAATGAAAAACTGTTTTTT
CAISRDRANEKLFF
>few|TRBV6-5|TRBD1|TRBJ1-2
TGTGCCAGCAGTTACGATCGGGACAGGGCAATCTATGGCTACACCTTC
CASSYDRDRAIYGYTF
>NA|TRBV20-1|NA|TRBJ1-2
TGCAGTGCTCGCCAGGGAGGGGGCTATGGCTACACCTTC
CSARQGGGYGYTF
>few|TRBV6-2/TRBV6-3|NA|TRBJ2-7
TGTGCCAGCAGTTACAATCCGGGACTTTCCTACGAGCAGTACTTC
CASSYNPGLSYEQYF
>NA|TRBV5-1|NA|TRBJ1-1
TGCGCCAGCAGCTCCGACAGGTTCCGGACGAACACTGAAGCTTTCTTT
CASSSDRFRTNTEAFF
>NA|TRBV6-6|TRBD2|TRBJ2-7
TGTGCCAGCAGTCTACTAGCGGGAGGGTTCGAGCAGTACTTC
CASSLLAGGFEQYF
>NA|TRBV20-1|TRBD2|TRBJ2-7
TGCAGTGCTTCTAGCGGGAGGATGGACGAGCAGTACTTC
CSASSGRMDEQYF
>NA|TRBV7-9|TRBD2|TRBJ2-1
TGTGCCAGCAGCCGCGGGAGTAGGTATGAGCAGTTCTTC
CASSRGSRYEQFF
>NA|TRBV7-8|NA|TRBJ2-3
TGTGCCAGCAGCTTAGGAGGGGCTCGCACAGATACGCAGTATTTT
CASSLGGARTDTQYF
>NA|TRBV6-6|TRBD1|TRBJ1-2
TGTGCCAGCAGTTACGGACAGGGGCGGAGTGGCTACACCTTC
CASSYGQGRSGYTF
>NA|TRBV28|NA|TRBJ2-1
TGTGCCAGCAGCACAACGGTGGTCCCCTACAATGAGCAGTTCTTC
CASSTTVVPYNEQFF
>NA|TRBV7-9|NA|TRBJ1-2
TGTGCCAGCAGCTTAGCTTACGGGGGGCAGGGTAACTCCTATGGCTACACCTTC
CASSLAYGGQGNSYGYTF
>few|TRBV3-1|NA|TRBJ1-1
TGTGCCAGCAGCCCCCAAGACCTGGGACCTATCCGGACGGCTTTCTTT
CASSPQDLGPIRTAFF
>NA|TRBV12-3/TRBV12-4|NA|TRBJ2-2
TGTGCCAGCAGCGTAGTCCCTGGCACCGGGGAGCTGTTTTTT
CASSVVPGTGELFF
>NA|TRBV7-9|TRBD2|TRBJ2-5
TGTGCCAGCAGCCAGACTAGCCGGGAGACCCAGTACTTC
CASSQTSRETQYF
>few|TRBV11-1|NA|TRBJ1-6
TGTGCCAGCAGCTTGGGACCCCGCGGTTCACCCCTCCACTTT
CASSLGPRGSPLHF
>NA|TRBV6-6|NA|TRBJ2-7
TGTGCCAGCAGCCCCGGCCTATTAGCGAGCTCCTACGAGCAGTACTTC
CASSPGLLASSYEQYF
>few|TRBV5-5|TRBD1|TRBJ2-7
TGTGCCAGCAGCCAAGACAGGGTCGAGCAGTACTTC
CASSQDRVEQYF
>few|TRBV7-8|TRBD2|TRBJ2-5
TGTGCCAGCAGCCCCCTTAGCGGGATACAGTACTTC
CASSPLSGIQYF